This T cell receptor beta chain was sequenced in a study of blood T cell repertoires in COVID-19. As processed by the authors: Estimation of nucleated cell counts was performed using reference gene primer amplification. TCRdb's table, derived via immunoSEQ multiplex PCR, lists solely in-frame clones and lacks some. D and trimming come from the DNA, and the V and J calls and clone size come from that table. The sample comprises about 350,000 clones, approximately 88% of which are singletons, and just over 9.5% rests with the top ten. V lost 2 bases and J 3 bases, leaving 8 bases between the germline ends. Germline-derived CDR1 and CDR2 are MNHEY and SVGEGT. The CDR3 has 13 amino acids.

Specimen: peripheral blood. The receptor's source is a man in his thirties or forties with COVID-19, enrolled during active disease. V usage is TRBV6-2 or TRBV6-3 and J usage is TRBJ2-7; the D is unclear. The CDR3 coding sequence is TGTGCCAGCAGTTACGGTTCGGTCTACGAGCAGTACTTC. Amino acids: CASSYGSVYEQYF.